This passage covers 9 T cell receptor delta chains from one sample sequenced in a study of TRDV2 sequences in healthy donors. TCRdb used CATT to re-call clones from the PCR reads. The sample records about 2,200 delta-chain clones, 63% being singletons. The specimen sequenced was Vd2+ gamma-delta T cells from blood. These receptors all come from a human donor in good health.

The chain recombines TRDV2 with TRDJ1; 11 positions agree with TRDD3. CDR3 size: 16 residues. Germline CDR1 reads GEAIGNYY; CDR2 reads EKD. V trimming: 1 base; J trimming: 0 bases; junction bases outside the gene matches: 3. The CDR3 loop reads CACDTLGDTNTDKLIF. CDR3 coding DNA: TGTGCCTGTGACACGCTGGGGGATACTAACACCGATAAACTCATCTTT.

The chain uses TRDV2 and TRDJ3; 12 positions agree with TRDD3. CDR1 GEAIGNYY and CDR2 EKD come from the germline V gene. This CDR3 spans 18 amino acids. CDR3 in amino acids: CAWHELGDTAWDTRQMFF. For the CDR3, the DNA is TGTGCATGGCACGAACTGGGGGATACCGCCTGGGACACCCGACAGATGTTTTTC.

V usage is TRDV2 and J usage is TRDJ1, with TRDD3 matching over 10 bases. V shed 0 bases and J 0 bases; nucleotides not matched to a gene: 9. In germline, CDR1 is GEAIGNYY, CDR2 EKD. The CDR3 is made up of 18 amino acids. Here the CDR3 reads CACDTLSTGGSYTDKLIF. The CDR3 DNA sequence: TGTGCCTGTGACACCCTATCCACTGGGGGATCGTACACCGATAAACTCATCTTT.

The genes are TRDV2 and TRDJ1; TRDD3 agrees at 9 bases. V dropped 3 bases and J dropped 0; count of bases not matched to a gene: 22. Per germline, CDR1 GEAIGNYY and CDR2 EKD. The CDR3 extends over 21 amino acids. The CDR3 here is CACDGVRGGHTGGQYTDKLIF. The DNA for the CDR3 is TGTGCCTGTGACGGGGTGAGAGGCGGCCATACTGGGGGACAGTACACCGATAAACTCATCTTT.

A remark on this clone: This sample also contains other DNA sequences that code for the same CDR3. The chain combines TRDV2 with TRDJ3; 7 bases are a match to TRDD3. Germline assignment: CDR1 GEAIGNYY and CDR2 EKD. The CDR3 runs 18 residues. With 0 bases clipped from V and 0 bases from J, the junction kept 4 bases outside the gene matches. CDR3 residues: CACDTAGGSSWDTRQMFF. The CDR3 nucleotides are TGTGCCTGTGACACCGCTGGGGGTAGCTCCTGGGACACCCGACAGATGTTTTTC.

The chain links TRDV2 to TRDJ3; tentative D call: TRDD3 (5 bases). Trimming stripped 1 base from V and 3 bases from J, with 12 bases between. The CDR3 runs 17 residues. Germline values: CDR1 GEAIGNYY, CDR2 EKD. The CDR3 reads CACDTVLDLWDTRQMFF. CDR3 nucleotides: TGTGCCTGTGACACGGTACTGGATCTCTGGGACACCCGACAGATGTTTTTC.

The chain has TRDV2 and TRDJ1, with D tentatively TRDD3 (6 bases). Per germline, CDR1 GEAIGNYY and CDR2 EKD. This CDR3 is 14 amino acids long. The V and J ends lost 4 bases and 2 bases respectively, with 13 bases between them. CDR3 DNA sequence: TGTGCCTGTGAGGGCCTGGGGAAGACCGATAAACTCATCTTT. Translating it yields CACEGLGKTDKLIF.

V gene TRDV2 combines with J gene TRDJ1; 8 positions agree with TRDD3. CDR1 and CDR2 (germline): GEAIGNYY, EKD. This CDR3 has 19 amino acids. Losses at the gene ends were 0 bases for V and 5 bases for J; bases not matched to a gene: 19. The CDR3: CACDTISFTTGGKEDKLIF. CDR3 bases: TGTGCCTGTGACACCATCAGCTTTACGACTGGGGGGAAAGAAGATAAACTCATCTTT.

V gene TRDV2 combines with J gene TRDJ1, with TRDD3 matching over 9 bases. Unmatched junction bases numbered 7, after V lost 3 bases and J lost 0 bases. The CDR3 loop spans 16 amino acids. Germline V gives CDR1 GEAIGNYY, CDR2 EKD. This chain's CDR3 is CACDSILGEYTDKLIF. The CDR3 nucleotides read TGTGCCTGTGACTCTATACTGGGGGAATACACCGATAAACTCATCTTT.